Presented here are 12 T cell receptor beta chains from one specimen sequenced in a study of blood T cell repertoires in COVID-19. The protocol was immunoSEQ multiplex PCR, while the TCRdb copy is restricted to in-frame clones and leaves out a portion. The repertoire includes 54,000 or so clones, more than 75% of them detected once, and approximately 23% sits in the top ten. The sequenced material came from peripheral blood. The receptor set was obtained from a woman aged 80 or over with acute or convalescent COVID-19.

The CDR3 DNA follows: TGTGCCAGTAGTACCTCCCGGGGAGCGGGAGAAGAGACCCAGTACTTC. This gives the protein CASSTSRGAGEETQYF. The chain carries TRBV19 and TRBJ2-5, with TRBD2 matching over 8 bases. V lost 4 bases and J lost 3; bases outside the gene matches: 10. The CDR3 is 16 residues long. The germline CDR1 and CDR2 sequences are LNHDA and SQIVND (reference sequence).

The chain carries TRBV2 and TRBJ2-7, with 7 bases lining up with TRBD2. The CDR3 loop spans 16 amino acids. From germline, CDR1 is SNHLY and CDR2 FYNNEI. Trimming at V came to 10 bases and at J to 2 bases, leaving 17 bases not matched to a gene. The CDR3 coding sequence is TGTGCCACCATAAGTAGGGCGGGAGCTTGGCCCTACGAGCAGTACGTC. Amino acids: CATISRAGAWPYEQYV.

The V call is TRBV7-3, the J call TRBJ2-7, with 11 bases aligning to TRBD2. This CDR3 contains 15 residues. Looked up from germline, CDR1 is SGHTA and CDR2 is FQGTGA. Trimming took 5 bases from V and 0 from J; bases not matched to a gene: 3. Here the CDR3 DNA reads TGTGCCAGCAGCCTTAGCGGGGGGGCCTCCTACGAGCAGTACTTC. Translating gives CASSLSGGASYEQYF.

The chain joins TRBV20-1 to TRBJ1-2; maybe TRBD1 (6 bases). Germline loops: CDR1 DFQATT, CDR2 SNEGSKA (reference sequence). This CDR3 is built from 13 residues. Trimming removed 3 bases from V and 8 bases from J, with 16 bases in between. The CDR3 loop reads CSASPTGRDGYTF. CDR3 DNA sequence: TGCAGTGCTAGTCCTACAGGGAGGGACGGCTACACCTTC.

The chain is built from TRBV6-5 and TRBJ1-1; 11 bases map to TRBD1. V was clipped by 6 bases and J by 11 bases; unmatched bases: 5. This CDR3 has 12 amino acids. In germline, CDR1 is MNHEY, CDR2 SVGAGI. CDR3 DNA: TGTGCCAGCAGGGACAGGGGGCTTTCGGCTTTCTTT. Amino acid sequence: CASRDRGLSAFF.

J is TRBJ1-1 and V is TRBV30, with 7 bases that match TRBD1. With V trimmed by 6 bases and J by 6 bases, 13 bases remained unmatched. The CDR3 consists of 14 residues. Germline V gene sequence: CDR1 GTSNPN, CDR2 SVGIG (reference sequence). In nucleotides, the CDR3 is TGTGCCTGTAATTTTTTAACCGGGACAGCTGAAGCTTTCTTT. Translating gives CACNFLTGTAEAFF.

The gene calls are TRBV27 and TRBJ2-5, with D possibly being TRBD2 (7 bases). CDR1 and CDR2 from the germline V gene are MNHEY and SMNVEV (reference sequence). The CDR3 has 16 residues. Trimming cost V 7 bases and J 5 bases, with 23 bases left between them. CDR3 sequence (DNA): TGTGCCAGCACCCTAGAGGGGGGGGGATCTTCGGAGACCCAGTACTTC. Encoded protein: CASTLEGGGSSETQYF.

This clone was seen only a few times. The V call is TRBV28, the J call TRBJ1-4; D might be TRBD1 (5 bases). Germline V gene data show CDR1 as MDHEN and CDR2 as SYDVKM. Trimming cost V 4 bases and J 10 bases, with 19 bases left between them. This CDR3 comprises 15 residues. The CDR3 DNA is TGTGCCAGCAGTTCCCCACAGGAGGGCATGGGAAAACTGTTTTTT. Translating it yields CASSSPQEGMGKLFF.

V is TRBV5-1 and J is TRBJ1-1; tentatively, D is TRBD1 (6 bases). The CDR3 has 14 amino acids. V was pared by 3 bases and J by 5 bases, with 14 bases between. The germline CDR1 and CDR2 sequences are SGHRS and YFSETQ. The CDR3 coding sequence is TGCGCCAGCAGCTCCACAGCCAGGGGAACTGAAGCTTTCTTT. Its protein product is CASSSTARGTEAFF.

CDR3 sequence: CASSSNRDEQYF. The CDR3 nucleotides are TGTGCCAGCAGTTCTAACAGGGACGAGCAGTACTTC. The rearrangement uses TRBV11-3 and TRBJ2-7, with a possible D match to TRBD1 (6 bases). V dropped 6 bases and J dropped 5 bases, with 11 bases sitting between them. The germline V gene encodes CDR1 SGHNT and CDR2 YENEEA. The CDR3 contains 12 residues. The full variable domain, in which reference TRBV11-3 and TRBJ2-7 provide the parts outside the CDR3, is EAGVVQSPRYKIIEKKQPVAFWCNPISGHNTLYWYLQNLGQGPELLIRYENEEAVDDSQLPKDRFSAERLKGVDSTLKIQPAELGDSAVYLCASSSNRDEQYFGPGTRLTVT.

The V call is TRBV6-5, the J call TRBJ1-2; maybe TRBD1 (6 bases). The germline V gene has CDR1 MNHEY and CDR2 SVGAGI. The V gene lost 11 bases and the J gene lost 5 bases, with 18 bases spanning the gap. CDR3 length: 13 residues. CDR3 region: CAGSIRTEYGYTF. The CDR3 region has the DNA TGTGCCGGGTCTATTAGGACAGAATATGGCTACACCTTC.

The genes are TRBV11-3 and TRBJ2-3; 7 positions agree with TRBD2. The CDR3 is 17 amino acids. The V gene's germline CDR1 is SGHNT and CDR2 YENEEA. V shed 0 bases, J shed 0 bases, and the junction held 6 bases outside the gene matches. The CDR3: CASSLESSGTSTDTQYF. The CDR3 DNA is TGTGCCAGCAGCTTAGAGTCTAGCGGCACTAGCACAGATACGCAGTATTTT.